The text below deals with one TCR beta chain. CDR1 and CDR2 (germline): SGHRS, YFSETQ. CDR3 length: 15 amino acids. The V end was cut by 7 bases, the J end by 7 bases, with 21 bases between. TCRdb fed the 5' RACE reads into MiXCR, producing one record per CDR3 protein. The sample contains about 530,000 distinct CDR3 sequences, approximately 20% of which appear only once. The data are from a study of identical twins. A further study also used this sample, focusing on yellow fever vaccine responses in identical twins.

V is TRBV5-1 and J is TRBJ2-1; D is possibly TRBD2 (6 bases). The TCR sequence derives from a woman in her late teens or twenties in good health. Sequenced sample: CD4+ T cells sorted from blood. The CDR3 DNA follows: TGCGCCAGCTTCGGGGTAATCGGGGGAGAGAATGAGCAGTTCTTC. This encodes CASFGVIGGENEQFF.